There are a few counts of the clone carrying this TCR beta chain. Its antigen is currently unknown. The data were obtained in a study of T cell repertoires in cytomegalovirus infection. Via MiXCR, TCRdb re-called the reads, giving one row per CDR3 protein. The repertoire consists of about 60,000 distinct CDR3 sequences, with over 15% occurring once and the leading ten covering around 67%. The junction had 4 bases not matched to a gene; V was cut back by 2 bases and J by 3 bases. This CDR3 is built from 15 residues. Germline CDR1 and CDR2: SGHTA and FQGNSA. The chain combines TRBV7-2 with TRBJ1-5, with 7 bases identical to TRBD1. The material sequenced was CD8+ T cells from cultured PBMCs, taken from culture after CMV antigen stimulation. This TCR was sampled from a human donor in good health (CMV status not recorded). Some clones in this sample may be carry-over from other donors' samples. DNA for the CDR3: TGTGCCAGCAGCTTAATGGGACAGACCAATCAGCCCCAGCATTTT. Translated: CASSLMGQTNQPQHF. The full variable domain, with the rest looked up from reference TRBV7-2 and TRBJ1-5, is GAGVSQSPSNKVTEKGKDVELRCDPISGHTALYWYRQSLGQGLEFLIYFQGNSAPDKSGLPSDRFSAERTGGSVSTLTIQRTQQEDSAVYLCASSLMGQTNQPQHFGDGTRLSIL.